This T cell receptor beta chain was captured in a study of CD8+CD57+ T cells in acquired aplastic anemia. Notes on this clonotype: No antigen is known for it.

After removal of 7 bases from V and 3 bases from J, the junction contained 3 bases not matched to a gene. The CDR3 is 13 residues long. CDR1 is KGHDR and CDR2 is SFDVKD in the germline V gene. TCR beta VDJ and CDR3 profiling used genomic DNA as template. Each CDR3 protein gets one entry after TCRdb re-called the reads with MiXCR. The repertoire has around 50,000 distinct CDR3 sequences, about three quarters of them found once; the top ten carry under 40%. The study, taken as a whole, reports: In CD8+ cells, Simpson's diversity showed no significant difference between patients and controls.

This TCR was sampled from a human donor in good health, serving as a control. The chain has TRBV24-1 and TRBJ1-2; 8 nucleotides match TRBD1. Sequencing used sorted CD4+, CD8+, or CD8+CD57+ T cells (not recorded which) from PBMCs. The DNA of the CDR3 is TGTGCCACCAGGGCAGGGGGCGACTATGGCTACACCTTC. Residues: CATRAGGDYGYTF.